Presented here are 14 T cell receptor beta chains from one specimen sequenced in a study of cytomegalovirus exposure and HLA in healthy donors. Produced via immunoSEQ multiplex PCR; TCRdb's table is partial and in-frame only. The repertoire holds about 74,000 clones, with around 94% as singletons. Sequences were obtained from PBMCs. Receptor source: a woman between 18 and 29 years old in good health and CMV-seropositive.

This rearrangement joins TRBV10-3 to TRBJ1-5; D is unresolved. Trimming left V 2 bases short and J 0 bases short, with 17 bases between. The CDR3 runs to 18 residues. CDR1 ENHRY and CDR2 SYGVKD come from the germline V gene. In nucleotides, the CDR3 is TGTGCCATCAGTGAGAGAGGGCAGGCACTTTCTAGCAATCAGCCCCAGCATTTT. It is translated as CAISERGQALSSNQPQHF.

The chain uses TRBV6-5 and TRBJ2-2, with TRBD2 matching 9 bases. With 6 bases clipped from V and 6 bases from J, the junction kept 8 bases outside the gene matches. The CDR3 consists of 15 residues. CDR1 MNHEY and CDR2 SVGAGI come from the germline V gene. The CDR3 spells CASRPRGGAPGELFF. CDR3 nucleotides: TGTGCCAGCAGGCCACGCGGGGGGGCTCCCGGGGAGCTGTTTTTT.

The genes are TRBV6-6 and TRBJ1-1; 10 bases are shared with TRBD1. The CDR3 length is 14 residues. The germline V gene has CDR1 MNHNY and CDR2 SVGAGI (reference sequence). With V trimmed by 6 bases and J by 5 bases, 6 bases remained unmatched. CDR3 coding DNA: TGTGCCAGCAGAACCGGGACAGGGGAAACTGAAGCTTTCTTT. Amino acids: CASRTGTGETEAFF.

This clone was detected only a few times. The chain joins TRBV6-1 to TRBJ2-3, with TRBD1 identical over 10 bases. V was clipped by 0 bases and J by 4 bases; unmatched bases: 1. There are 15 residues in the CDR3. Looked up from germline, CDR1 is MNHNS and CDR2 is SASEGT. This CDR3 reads CASSEATGGADTQYF. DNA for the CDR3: TGTGCCAGCAGTGAAGCGACAGGGGGCGCAGATACGCAGTATTTT.

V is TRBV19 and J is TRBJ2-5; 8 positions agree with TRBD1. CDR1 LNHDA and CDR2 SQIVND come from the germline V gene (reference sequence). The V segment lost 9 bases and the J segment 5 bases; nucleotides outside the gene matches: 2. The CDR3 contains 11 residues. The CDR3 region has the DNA TGTGCCAGCAGACAGGGGGAGACCCAGTACTTC. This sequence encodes CASRQGETQYF.

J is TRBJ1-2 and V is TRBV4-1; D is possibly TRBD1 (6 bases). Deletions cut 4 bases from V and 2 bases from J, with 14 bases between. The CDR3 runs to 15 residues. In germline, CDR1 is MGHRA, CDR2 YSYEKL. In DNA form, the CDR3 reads TGCGCCAGCAGCCCGCAGGGGCCTCCGAACTATGGCTACACCTTC. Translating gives CASSPQGPPNYGYTF.

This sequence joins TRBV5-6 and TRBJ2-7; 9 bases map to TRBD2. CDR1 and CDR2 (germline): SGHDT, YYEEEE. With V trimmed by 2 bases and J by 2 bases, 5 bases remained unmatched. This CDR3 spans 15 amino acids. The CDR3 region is CASSFTSGPTYEQYF. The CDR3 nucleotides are TGTGCCAGCAGCTTTACTAGCGGGCCTACCTACGAGCAGTACTTC. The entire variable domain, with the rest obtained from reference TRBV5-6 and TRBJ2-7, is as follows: DAGVTQSPTHLIKTRGQQVTLRCSPKSGHDTVSWYQQALGQGPQFIFQYYEEEERQRGNFPDRFSGHQFPNYSSELNVNALLLGDSALYLCASSFTSGPTYEQYFGPGTRLTVT.

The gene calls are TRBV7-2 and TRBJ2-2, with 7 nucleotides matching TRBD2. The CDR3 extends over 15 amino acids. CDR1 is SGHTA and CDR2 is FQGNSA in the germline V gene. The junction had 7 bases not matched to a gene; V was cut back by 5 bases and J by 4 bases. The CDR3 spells CASSPSRGGTGELFF. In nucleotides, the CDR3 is TGTGCCAGCAGCCCTTCCCGCGGGGGCACCGGGGAGCTGTTTTTT.

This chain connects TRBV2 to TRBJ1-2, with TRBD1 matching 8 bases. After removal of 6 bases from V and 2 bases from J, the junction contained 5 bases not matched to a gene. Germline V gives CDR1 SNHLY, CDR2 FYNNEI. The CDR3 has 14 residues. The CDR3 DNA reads TGTGCCAGCAGCCTAGGACAGGGCAACTATGGCTACACCTTC. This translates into CASSLGQGNYGYTF.

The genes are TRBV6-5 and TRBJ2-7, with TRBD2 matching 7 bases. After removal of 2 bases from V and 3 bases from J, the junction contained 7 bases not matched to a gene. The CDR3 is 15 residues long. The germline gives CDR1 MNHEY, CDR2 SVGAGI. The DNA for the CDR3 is TGTGCCAGCAGTTACAGGGCGGGAGATCACTACGAGCAGTACTTC. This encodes CASSYRAGDHYEQYF.

The CDR3 sequence is CASSPDRGNYGYTF. DNA for the CDR3: TGTGCCAGCAGTCCCGATAGGGGGAACTATGGCTACACCTTC. This chain connects TRBV6-5 to TRBJ1-2, with D perhaps matching TRBD1 (6 bases). With 5 bases removed from V and 2 bases from J, the gap between germline ends came to 12 bases. The germline V gene encodes CDR1 MNHEY and CDR2 SVGAGI. The CDR3 contains 14 residues.

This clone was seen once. The CDR3 spells CASSQVHTGGDEQYF. The CDR3 region has the DNA TGCGCCAGCAGCCAAGTTCACACAGGGGGCGACGAGCAGTACTTC. V and J are TRBV4-1 and TRBJ2-7; 9 positions agree with TRBD1. CDR3 size: 15 residues. In germline, CDR1 is MGHRA, CDR2 YSYEKL. V lost 1 base and J lost 5; bases outside the gene matches: 6.

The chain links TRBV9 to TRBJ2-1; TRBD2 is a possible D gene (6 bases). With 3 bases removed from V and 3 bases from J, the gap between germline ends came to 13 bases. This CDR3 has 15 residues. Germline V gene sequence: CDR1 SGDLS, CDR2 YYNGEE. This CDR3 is CASSDRDSHYNEQFF. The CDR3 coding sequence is TGTGCCAGCAGCGACCGGGACTCCCACTACAATGAGCAGTTCTTC. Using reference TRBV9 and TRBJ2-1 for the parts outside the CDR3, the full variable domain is DSGVTQTPKHLITATGQRVTLRCSPRSGDLSVYWYQQSLDQGLQFLIQYYNGEERAKGNILERFSAQQFPDLHSELNLSSLELGDSALYFCASSDRDSHYNEQFFGPGTRLTVL.

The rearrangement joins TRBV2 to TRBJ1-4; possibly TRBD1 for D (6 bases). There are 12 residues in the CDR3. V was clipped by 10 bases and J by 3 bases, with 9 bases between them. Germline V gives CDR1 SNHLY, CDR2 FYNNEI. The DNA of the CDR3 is TGTGCCACGTCAGGGGCTAATGAAAAACTGTTTTTT. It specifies CATSGANEKLFF. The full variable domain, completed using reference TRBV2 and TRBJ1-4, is EPEVTQTPSHQVTQMGQEVILRCVPISNHLYFYWYRQILGQKVEFLVSFYNNEISEKSEIFDDQFSVERPDGSNFTLKIRSTKLEDSAMYFCATSGANEKLFFGSGTQLSVL.